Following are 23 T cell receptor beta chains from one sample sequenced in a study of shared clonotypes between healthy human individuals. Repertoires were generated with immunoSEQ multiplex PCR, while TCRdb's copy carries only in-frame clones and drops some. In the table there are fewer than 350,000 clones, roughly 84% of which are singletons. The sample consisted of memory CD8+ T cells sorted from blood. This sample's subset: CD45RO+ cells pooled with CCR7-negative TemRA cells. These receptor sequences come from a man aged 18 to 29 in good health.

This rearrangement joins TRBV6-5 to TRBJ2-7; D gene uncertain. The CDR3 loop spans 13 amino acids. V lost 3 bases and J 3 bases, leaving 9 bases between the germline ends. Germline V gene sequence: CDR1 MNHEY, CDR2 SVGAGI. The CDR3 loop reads CASSYGEDYEQYF. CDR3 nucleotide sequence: TGTGCCAGCAGTTATGGGGAAGACTACGAGCAGTACTTC.

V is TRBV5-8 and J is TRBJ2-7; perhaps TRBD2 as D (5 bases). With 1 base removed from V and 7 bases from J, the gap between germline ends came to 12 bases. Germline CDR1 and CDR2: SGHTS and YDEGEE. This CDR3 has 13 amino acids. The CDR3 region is CASSLTATGEQYF. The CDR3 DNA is TGTGCCAGCAGCTTGACCGCGACGGGGGAGCAGTACTTC.

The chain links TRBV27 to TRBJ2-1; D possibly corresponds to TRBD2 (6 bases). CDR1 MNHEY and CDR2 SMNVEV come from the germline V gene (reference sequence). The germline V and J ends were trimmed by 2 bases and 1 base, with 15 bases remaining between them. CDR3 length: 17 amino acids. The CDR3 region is CASSLGGGVVSYNEQFF. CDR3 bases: TGTGCCAGCAGTTTAGGTGGCGGGGTCGTTTCCTACAATGAGCAGTTCTTC.

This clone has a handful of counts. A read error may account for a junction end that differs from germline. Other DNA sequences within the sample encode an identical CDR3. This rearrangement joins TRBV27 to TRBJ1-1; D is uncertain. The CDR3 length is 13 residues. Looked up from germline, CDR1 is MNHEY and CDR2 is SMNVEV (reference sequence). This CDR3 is CASSLTLNTEAFF. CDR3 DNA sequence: TGTGCCAGTAGTTTAACCCTGAACACTGAAGCTTTCTTT.

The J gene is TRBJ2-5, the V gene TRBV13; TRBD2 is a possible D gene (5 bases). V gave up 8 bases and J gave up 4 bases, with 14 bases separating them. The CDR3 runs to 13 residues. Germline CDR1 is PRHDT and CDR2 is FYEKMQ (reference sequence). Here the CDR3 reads CASGVRAGETQYF. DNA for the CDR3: TGTGCCAGCGGGGTAAGGGCGGGAGAGACCCAGTACTTC.

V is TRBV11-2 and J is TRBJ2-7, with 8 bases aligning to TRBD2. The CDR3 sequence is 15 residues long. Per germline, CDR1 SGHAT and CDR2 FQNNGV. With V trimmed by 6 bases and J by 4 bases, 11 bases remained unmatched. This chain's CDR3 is CASRTGTSPLYEQYF. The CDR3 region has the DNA TGTGCCAGCAGGACCGGGACTAGTCCGTTATACGAGCAGTACTTC.

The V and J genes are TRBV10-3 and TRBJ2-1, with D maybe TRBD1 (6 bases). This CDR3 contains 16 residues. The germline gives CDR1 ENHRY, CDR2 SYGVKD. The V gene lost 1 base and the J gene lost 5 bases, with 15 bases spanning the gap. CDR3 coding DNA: TGTGCCATCAGTGAGTTGGTGGGGGCCCGGGACAATGAGCAGTTCTTC. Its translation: CAISELVGARDNEQFF.

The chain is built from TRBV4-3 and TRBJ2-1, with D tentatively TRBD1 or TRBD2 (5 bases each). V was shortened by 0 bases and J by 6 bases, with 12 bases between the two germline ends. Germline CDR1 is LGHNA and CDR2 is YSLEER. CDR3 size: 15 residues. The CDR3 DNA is TGCGCCAGCAGCCAAGATGTAGGGACGGTCAATGAGCAGTTCTTC. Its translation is CASSQDVGTVNEQFF.

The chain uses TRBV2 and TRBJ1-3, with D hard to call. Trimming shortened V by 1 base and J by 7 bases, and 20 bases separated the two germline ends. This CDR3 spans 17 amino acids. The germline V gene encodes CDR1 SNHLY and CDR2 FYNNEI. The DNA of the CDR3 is TGTGCCAGCAGTGAAGGATGGGCCTTCGGCGATCTCAACACCATATATTTT. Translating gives CASSEGWAFGDLNTIYF.

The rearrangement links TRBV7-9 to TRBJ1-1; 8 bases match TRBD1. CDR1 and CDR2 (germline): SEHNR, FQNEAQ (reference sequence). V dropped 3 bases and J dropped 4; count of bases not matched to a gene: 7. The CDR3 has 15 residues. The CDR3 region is CASSLTGDRGTEAFF. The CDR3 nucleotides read TGTGCCAGCAGCTTGACAGGGGATCGGGGCACTGAAGCTTTCTTT. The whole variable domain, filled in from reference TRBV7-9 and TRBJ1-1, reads DTGVSQNPRHKITKRGQNVTFRCDPISEHNRLYWYRQTLGQGPEFLTYFQNEAQLEKSRLLSDRFSAERPKGSFSTLEIQRTEQGDSAMYLCASSLTGDRGTEAFFGQGTRLTVV.

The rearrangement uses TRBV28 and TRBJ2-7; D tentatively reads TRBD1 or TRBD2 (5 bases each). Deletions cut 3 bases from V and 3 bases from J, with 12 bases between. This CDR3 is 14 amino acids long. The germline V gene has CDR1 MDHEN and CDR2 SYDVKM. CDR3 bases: TGTGCCAGCAGTTTCGAGGGGCCGGTCTACGAGCAGTACTTC. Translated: CASSFEGPVYEQYF. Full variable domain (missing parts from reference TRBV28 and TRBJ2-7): DVKVTQSSRYLVKRTGEKVFLECVQDMDHENMFWYRQDPGLGLRLIYFSYDVKMKEKGDIPEGYSVSREKKERFSLILESASTNQTSMYLCASSFEGPVYEQYFGPGTRLTVT.

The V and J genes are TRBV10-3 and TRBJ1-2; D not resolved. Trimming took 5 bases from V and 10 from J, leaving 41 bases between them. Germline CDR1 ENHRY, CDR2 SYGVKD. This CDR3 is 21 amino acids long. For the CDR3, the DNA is TGTGCCATCAGTCCTGCCGGGAGGTCCCCTGATTTTGTGGTCTATGGCTTATACTACACCTTC. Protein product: CAISPAGRSPDFVVYGLYYTF.

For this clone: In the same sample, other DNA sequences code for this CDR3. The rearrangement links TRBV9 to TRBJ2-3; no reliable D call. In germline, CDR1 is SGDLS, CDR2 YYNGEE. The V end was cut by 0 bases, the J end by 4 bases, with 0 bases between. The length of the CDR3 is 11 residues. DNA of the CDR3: TGTGCCAGCAGCGTAGCAGATACGCAGTATTTT. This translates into CASSVADTQYF. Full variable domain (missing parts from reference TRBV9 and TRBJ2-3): DSGVTQTPKHLITATGQRVTLRCSPRSGDLSVYWYQQSLDQGLQFLIQYYNGEERAKGNILERFSAQQFPDLHSELNLSSLELGDSALYFCASSVADTQYFGPGTRLTVL.

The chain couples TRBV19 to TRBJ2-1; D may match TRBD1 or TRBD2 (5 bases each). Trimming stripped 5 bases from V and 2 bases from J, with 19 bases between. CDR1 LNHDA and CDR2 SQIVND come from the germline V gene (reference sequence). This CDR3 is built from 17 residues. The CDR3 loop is CASSQEGPPSTYNEQFF. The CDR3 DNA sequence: TGTGCCAGTAGTCAAGAGGGACCGCCTTCTACCTACAATGAGCAGTTCTTC.

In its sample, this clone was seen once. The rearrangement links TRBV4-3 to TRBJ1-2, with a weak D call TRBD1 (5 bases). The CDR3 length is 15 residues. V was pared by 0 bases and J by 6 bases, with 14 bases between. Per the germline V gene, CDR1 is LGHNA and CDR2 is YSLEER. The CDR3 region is CASSQDLLGGDGYTF. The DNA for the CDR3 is TGCGCCAGCAGCCAAGATCTATTGGGGGGAGATGGCTACACCTTC.

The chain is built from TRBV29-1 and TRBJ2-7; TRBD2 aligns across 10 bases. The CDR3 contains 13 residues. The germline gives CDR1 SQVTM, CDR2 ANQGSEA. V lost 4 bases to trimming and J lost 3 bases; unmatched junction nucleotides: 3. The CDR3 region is CSVGIAGGYEQYF. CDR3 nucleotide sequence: TGCAGCGTTGGGATAGCGGGAGGCTACGAGCAGTACTTC.

CDR3 in amino acids: CASTMAGTGNQPQHF. The DNA of the CDR3 is TGTGCCAGCACCATGGCAGGGACGGGGAATCAGCCCCAGCATTTT. The chain is built from TRBV28 and TRBJ1-5; tentatively, D is TRBD1 (5 bases). CDR1 is MDHEN and CDR2 is SYDVKM in the germline V gene. Trimming removed 7 bases from V and 4 bases from J, with 17 bases in between. The CDR3 is 15 amino acids.

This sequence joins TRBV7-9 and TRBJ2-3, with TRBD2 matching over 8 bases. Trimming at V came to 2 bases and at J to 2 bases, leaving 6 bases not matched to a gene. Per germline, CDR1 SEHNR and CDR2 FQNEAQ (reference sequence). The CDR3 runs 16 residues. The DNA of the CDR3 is TGTGCCAGCAGCTTAATATTAGCGGGGAACACAGATACGCAGTATTTT. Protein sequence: CASSLILAGNTDTQYF.

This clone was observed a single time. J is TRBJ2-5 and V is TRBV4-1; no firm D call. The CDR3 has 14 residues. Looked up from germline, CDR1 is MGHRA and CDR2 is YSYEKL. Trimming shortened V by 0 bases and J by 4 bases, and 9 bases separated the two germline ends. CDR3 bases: TGCGCCAGCAGCCAAGACCAGATGAGAGAGACCCAGTACTTC. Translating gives CASSQDQMRETQYF.

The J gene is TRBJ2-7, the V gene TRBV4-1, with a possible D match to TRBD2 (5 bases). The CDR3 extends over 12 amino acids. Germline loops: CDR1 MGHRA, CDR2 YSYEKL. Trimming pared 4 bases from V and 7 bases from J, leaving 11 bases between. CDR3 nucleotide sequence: TGCGCCAGCAGCCGGCCTCCGGGGGAGCAGTACTTC. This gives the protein CASSRPPGEQYF.

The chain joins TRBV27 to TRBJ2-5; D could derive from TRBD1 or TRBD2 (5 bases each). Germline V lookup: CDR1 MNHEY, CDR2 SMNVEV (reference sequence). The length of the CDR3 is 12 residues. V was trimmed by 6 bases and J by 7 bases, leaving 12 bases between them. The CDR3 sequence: CASSLIGGTQYF. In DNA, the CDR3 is TGTGCCAGCAGCCTTATTGGGGGGACCCAGTACTTC.

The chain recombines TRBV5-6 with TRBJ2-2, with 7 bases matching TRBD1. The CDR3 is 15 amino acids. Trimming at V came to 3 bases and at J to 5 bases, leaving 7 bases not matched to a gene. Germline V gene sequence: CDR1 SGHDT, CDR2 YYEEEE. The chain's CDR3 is CASSYPGQWTGELFF. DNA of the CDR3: TGTGCCAGCAGCTACCCGGGACAGTGGACCGGGGAGCTGTTTTTT.

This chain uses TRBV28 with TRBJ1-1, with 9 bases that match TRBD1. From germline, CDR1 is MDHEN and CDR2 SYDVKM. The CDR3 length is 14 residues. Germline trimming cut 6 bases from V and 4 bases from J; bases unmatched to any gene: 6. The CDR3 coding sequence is TGTGCCAGCAGATTACAGGGGGCTCTCACTGAAGCTTTCTTT. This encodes CASRLQGALTEAFF.